This record concerns one T cell receptor beta chain sequence. All patients experienced relapse after autologous stem cell transplantation, and brentuximab vedotin exposure was variable. Patients had relapsed/refractory classical Hodgkin lymphoma with complete response, partial response or progressive disease as best response. The V gene lost 5 bases and the J gene lost 5 bases, with 9 bases spanning the gap. The CDR3 consists of 12 residues. From germline, CDR1 is SEHNR and CDR2 FQNEAQ (reference sequence). The entry originates in a study of PD-1 blockade in classical Hodgkin lymphoma. Across the study: It was nivolumab at 3 mg/kg, given intravenously every 2 weeks, that patients received.

TCRdb keeps only in-frame clones here, not all; method: immunoSEQ multiplex PCR. The sample lists around 42,000 clones, 71% occurring once. The chain uses TRBV7-9 and TRBJ2-5; no reliable D call. The sequence came from a human donor with classical Hodgkin lymphoma. The sequencing used peripheral blood mononuclear cells (PBMCs), collected at baseline. CDR3 sequence: CASSRNLETQYF. In nucleotides, the CDR3 is TGTGCCAGCAGCCGAAATCTCGAGACCCAGTACTTC.